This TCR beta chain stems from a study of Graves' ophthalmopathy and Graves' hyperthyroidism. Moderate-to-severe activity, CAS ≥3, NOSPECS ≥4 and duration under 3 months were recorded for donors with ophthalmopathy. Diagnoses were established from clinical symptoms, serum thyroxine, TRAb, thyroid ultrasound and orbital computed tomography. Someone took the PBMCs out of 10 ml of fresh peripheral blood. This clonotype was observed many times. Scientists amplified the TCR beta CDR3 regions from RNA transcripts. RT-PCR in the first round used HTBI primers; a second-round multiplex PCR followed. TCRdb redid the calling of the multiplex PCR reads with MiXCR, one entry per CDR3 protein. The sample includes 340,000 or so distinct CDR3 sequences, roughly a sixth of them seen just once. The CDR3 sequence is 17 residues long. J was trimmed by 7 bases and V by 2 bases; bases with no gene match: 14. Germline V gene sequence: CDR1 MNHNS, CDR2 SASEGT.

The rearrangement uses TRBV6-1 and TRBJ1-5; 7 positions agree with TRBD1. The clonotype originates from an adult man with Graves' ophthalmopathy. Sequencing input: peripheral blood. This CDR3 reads CASSEIGSGRGRQPQHF. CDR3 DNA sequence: TGTGCCAGCAGTGAAATTGGTAGTGGGAGGGGGCGACAGCCCCAGCATTTT.